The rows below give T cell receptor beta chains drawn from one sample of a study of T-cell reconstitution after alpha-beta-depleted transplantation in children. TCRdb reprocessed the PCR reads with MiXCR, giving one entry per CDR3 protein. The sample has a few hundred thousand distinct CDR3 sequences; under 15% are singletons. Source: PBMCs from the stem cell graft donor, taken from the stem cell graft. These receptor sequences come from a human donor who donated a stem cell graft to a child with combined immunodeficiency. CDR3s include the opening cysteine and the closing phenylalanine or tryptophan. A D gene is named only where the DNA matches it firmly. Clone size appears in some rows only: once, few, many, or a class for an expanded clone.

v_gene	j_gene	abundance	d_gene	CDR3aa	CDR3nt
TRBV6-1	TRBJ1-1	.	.	CASIRVEAFF	TGTGCCAGCATACGCGTTGAAGCTTTCTTT
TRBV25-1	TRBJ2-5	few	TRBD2	CASSEGGGPQETQYF	TGTGCCAGCAGTGAGGGGGGAGGGCCCCAAGAGACCCAGTACTTC
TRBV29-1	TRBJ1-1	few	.	CSVNRYTEAFF	TGCAGCGTCAACAGGTACACTGAAGCTTTCTTT
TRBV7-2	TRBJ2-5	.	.	CASSFQRLLRYQETQYF	TGTGCCAGCAGCTTCCAAAGACTGCTTAGATACCAAGAGACCCAGTACTTC
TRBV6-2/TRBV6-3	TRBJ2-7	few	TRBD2	CASSYTSGGHHSGEQYF	TGTGCCAGCAGTTACACTAGCGGGGGCCATCATTCGGGAGAGCAGTACTTC
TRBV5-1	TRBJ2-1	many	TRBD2	CASSFTSVSYNEQFF	TGCGCCAGCAGCTTCACTAGCGTCTCCTACAATGAGCAGTTCTTC
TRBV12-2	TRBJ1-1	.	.	CASLRGYGGMNTEAFF	TGTGCTTCATTGCGAGGGTATGGGGGTATGAACACTGAAGCTTTCTTT
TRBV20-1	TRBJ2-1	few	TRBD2	CSARSSAGGRYNEQFF	TGCAGTGCTAGATCCTCAGCGGGGGGCAGATACAATGAGCAGTTCTTC
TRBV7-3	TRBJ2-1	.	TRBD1	CASSYDRGSYNEQFF	TGTGCCAGCAGCTACGACAGGGGCTCCTACAATGAGCAGTTCTTC
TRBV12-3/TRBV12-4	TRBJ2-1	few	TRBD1	CASRPGQGPYNEQFF	TGTGCCAGCAGACCGGGACAGGGTCCCTACAATGAGCAGTTCTTC
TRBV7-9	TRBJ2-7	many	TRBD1	CASSSSRDRQSYEQYF	TGTGCCAGCAGCTCCTCTAGGGACAGGCAAAGTTACGAGCAGTACTTC
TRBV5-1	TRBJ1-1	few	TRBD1	CASSFTPTGDAEAFF	TGCGCCAGCAGCTTTACCCCGACAGGGGATGCTGAAGCTTTCTTT
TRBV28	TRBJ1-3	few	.	CASSPAFYGDEGNTIYF	TGTGCCAGCAGTCCGGCCTTTTATGGGGACGAAGGAAACACCATATATTTT
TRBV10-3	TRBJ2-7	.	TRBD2	CAISTGLAPTYEQYF	TGTGCCATCAGTACCGGACTAGCCCCAACCTACGAGCAGTACTTC
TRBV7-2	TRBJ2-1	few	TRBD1	CASSLPTGYNEQFF	TGTGCCAGCAGCTTACCGACAGGGTACAATGAGCAGTTCTTC
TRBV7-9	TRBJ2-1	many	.	CASSGHGFYNEQFF	TGTGCCAGCAGCGGCCATGGATTCTACAATGAGCAGTTCTTC
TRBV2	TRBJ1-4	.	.	CASSEGEKLFF	TGTGCCAGCAGTGAGGGAGAAAAACTGTTTTTT
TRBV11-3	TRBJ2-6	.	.	CASLGGTGANVLTF	TGTGCCAGCTTAGGAGGTACTGGGGCCAACGTCCTGACTTTC
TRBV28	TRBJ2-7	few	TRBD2	CASSSYGEAGISYEQYF	TGTGCCAGCAGTTCATACGGGGAAGCGGGGATATCCTACGAGCAGTACTTC
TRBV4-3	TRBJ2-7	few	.	CASSYPIRYF	TGCGCCAGCAGCTATCCAATACGGTACTTC
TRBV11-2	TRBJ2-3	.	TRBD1	CASSDRGMGTDTQYF	TGTGCCAGCAGTGACAGGGGAATGGGCACAGATACGCAGTATTTT
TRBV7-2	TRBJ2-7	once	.	CASSFSVGGPTYEQYF	TGTGCCAGCAGCTTCTCGGTGGGAGGTCCCACCTACGAGCAGTACTTC
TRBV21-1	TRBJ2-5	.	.	CASSKAGTGRETQYF	TGTGCCAGCAGCAAAGCAGGGACAGGGAGAGAGACCCAGTACTTC
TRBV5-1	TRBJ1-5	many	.	CASSLSSGKDQPQHF	TGCGCCAGCAGCTTGTCGTCGGGTAAAGATCAGCCCCAGCATTTT
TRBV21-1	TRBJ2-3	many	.	CASSKDADTQYF	TGTGCCAGCAGCAAAGACGCAGATACGCAGTATTTT
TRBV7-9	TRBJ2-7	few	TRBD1	CASTSTQDRGLYEQYF	TGTGCCAGCACCTCTACCCAGGACAGGGGGCTATACGAGCAGTACTTC
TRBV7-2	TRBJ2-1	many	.	CASSLLENNEQFF	TGTGCCAGCAGCTTACTGGAGAACAATGAGCAGTTCTTC
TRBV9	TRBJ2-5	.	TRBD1	CASSVSRTGGETQYF	TGTGCCAGCAGCGTATCCCGGACAGGGGGAGAGACCCAGTACTTC
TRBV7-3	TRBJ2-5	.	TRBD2	CASSLNAGGSETQYF	TGTGCCAGCAGCTTAAACGCGGGAGGTTCCGAGACCCAGTACTTC
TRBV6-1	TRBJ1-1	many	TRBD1	CASSERWDRAGEAFF	TGTGCCAGCAGTGAAAGGTGGGACAGGGCTGGTGAAGCTTTCTTT
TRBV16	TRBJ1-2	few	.	CASSQLLLPGNNYGYTF	TGTGCCAGCAGCCAATTGTTATTGCCAGGGAATAACTATGGCTACACCTTC
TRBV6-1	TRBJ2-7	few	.	CASSPPGPAYEQYF	TGTGCCAGCAGTCCGCCGGGGCCAGCCTACGAGCAGTACTTC
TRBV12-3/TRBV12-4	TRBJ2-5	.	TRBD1	CATAAQGAETQYF	TGTGCCACTGCAGCCCAGGGGGCGGAGACCCAGTACTTC
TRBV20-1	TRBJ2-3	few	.	CSARTPRETDTQYF	TGCAGTGCTAGAACCCCTCGGGAGACAGATACGCAGTATTTT
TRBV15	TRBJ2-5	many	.	CATSRDMEETQYF	TGTGCCACCAGCAGAGATATGGAAGAGACCCAGTACTTC
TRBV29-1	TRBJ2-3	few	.	CSVVGEGGSGDTQYF	TGCAGCGTTGTAGGCGAGGGAGGCTCCGGCGATACGCAGTATTTT
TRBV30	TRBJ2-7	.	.	CAWSVWEQGRGGEQYF	TGTGCCTGGAGTGTATGGGAGCAGGGGAGGGGTGGCGAGCAGTACTTC
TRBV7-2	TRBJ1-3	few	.	CASSWWDGSGDTIYF	TGTGCCAGCAGCTGGTGGGACGGCAGTGGGGACACCATATATTTT
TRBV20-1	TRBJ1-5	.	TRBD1	CSARPGQAGGEPQHF	TGCAGTGCTAGACCCGGACAGGCAGGGGGAGAGCCCCAGCATTTT
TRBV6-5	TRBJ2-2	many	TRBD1	CASKGRGRTGELFF	TGTGCCAGCAAGGGTAGGGGGCGGACCGGGGAGCTGTTTTTT